These 27 T cell receptor beta chains were sequenced from one sample in a study of CD8 T cells in Susac syndrome. Roughly 0.45 to 1 ug RNA was reverse transcribed with random hexamers. TCRdb itself ran the immunoSEQ multiplex PCR reads through MiXCR, one entry per CDR3 protein. The top ten clones hold approximately 0.1% of a sample with 200,000 to 300,000 distinct CDR3 sequences, 90% to 96% of them seen once. Specimen: CD4+ T cells from PBMCs. These receptors came from a human donor with Susac syndrome.

This sequence joins TRBV19 and TRBJ2-2; D is undetermined. Germline V gene data show CDR1 as LNHDA and CDR2 as SQIVND (reference sequence). The CDR3 contains 13 residues. V lost 1 base and J lost 6, with 6 bases in between. The CDR3 DNA sequence: TGTGCCAGTAGTATAGCGAAGGCCGGGGAGCTGTTTTTT. Residues: CASSIAKAGELFF.

V gene TRBV3-1 combines with J gene TRBJ2-1; maybe TRBD2 (6 bases). The V end lost 3 bases, the J end lost 3 bases, and 15 bases lay between the germline ends. Per the germline V gene, CDR1 is LGHDT and CDR2 is YNNKEL (reference sequence). CDR3 length: 16 amino acids. The chain's CDR3 is CASSHGAGPHYNEQFF. CDR3 nucleotide sequence: TGTGCCAGCAGCCACGGAGCGGGCCCCCACTACAATGAGCAGTTCTTC.

The chain couples TRBV9 to TRBJ2-2; no clear D. Germline V gives CDR1 SGDLS, CDR2 YYNGEE. The CDR3 consists of 14 residues. Deletions cut 2 bases from V and 0 bases from J, with 5 bases between. Written as DNA, the CDR3 is TGTGCCAGCAGCGTCAATCCGAACACCGGGGAGCTGTTTTTT. Translating it yields CASSVNPNTGELFF.

This sequence joins TRBV5-1 and TRBJ1-1; 7 nucleotides line up with TRBD1. CDR3 length: 15 amino acids. Germline CDR1 SGHRS, CDR2 YFSETQ. Trimming cost V 7 bases and J 1 base; bases outside gene matches: 10. The CDR3: CASEAVAGGNTEAFF. The CDR3 nucleotides read TGCGCCAGCGAGGCAGTGGCAGGGGGGAACACTGAAGCTTTCTTT.

CDR3 DNA sequence: TGTGCCAGCAGTTTAGGTTTTGGTTCTGGGGCCAACGTCCTGACTTTC. As protein: CASSLGFGSGANVLTF. The chain uses TRBV12-3 or TRBV12-4 and TRBJ2-6, with D unresolved. This CDR3 comprises 16 residues. Trimming stripped 1 base from V and 1 base from J, with 8 bases between.

The chain is built from TRBV3-1 and TRBJ2-2; TRBD2 agrees at 7 bases. The CDR3 has 16 amino acids. Germline loops: CDR1 LGHDT, CDR2 YNNKEL (reference sequence). V was clipped by 1 base and J by 3 bases; unmatched bases: 5. CDR3 residues: CASSQVAGAHTGELFF. CDR3 bases: TGTGCCAGCAGCCAAGTGGCGGGAGCCCACACCGGGGAGCTGTTTTTT.

CDR3 residues: CASSQRLAGGTANTGELFF. The CDR3 region has the DNA TGTGCCAGCAGCCAAAGACTAGCGGGAGGTACCGCGAACACCGGGGAGCTGTTTTTT. The chain employs TRBV7-8 and TRBJ2-2; 13 nucleotides align to TRBD2. The CDR3 is made up of 19 amino acids. The V segment lost 5 bases and the J segment 0 bases; nucleotides outside the gene matches: 9. The germline V gene encodes CDR1 SGHVS and CDR2 FQNEAQ.

The chain recombines TRBV14 with TRBJ2-1, with D unclear. Trimming removed 5 bases from V and 6 bases from J, with 17 bases in between. Germline loops: CDR1 SGHDN, CDR2 FVKESK. The length of the CDR3 is 15 residues. The CDR3 bases are TGTGCCAGCAGCTATGGACCCCCCGCCTTCAATGAGCAGTTCTTC. Translated, it gives CASSYGPPAFNEQFF.

The rearrangement links TRBV3-1 to TRBJ1-1, with a tentative D call TRBD1 (5 bases). The CDR3 length is 15 residues. Per the germline V gene, CDR1 is LGHDT and CDR2 is YNNKEL (reference sequence). The V end was cut by 4 bases, the J end by 5 bases, with 17 bases between. DNA of the CDR3: TGTGCCAGCAGCCGGACCCCCGGAGGGGAAACTGAAGCTTTCTTT. It encodes CASSRTPGGETEAFF.

The gene calls are TRBV20-1 and TRBJ2-5, with 8 bases matching TRBD2. Looked up from germline, CDR1 is DFQATT and CDR2 is SNEGSKA (reference sequence). The V segment lost 5 bases and the J segment 4 bases; nucleotides outside the gene matches: 6. The length of the CDR3 is 13 residues. The CDR3 sequence: CSAQREWGETQYF. CDR3 sequence (DNA): TGCAGTGCTCAGCGGGAGTGGGGAGAGACCCAGTACTTC.

This clonotype was seen just once. The gene calls are TRBV6-1 and TRBJ2-5; 7 bases are a match to TRBD1. This CDR3 is 13 amino acids long. Germline V gene lookup returns CDR1 MNHNS and CDR2 SASEGT. The junction had 8 bases not matched to a gene; V was cut back by 10 bases and J by 3 bases. The DNA of the CDR3 is TGTGCCACCTTCCCCGGGACAGAAGAGACCCAGTACTTC. Its translation is CATFPGTEETQYF.

As DNA, the CDR3 is TGTGCCAGCAGCCGGGACTACGGCCCAGATACGCAGTATTTT. Translation: CASSRDYGPDTQYF. The V and J genes are TRBV5-4 and TRBJ2-3; 7 positions match TRBD2. Germline CDR1 reads SGHNT; CDR2 reads YYREEE (reference sequence). Germline trimming cut 4 bases from V and 4 bases from J; bases unmatched to any gene: 6. CDR3 length: 14 residues. The full variable domain, its missing parts supplied by reference TRBV5-4 and TRBJ2-3, is ETGVTQSPTHLIKTRGQQVTLRCSSQSGHNTVSWYQQALGQGPQFIFQYYREEENGRGNFPPRFSGLQFPNYSSELNVNALELDDSALYLCASSRDYGPDTQYFGPGTRLTVL.

The gene calls are TRBV3-1 and TRBJ1-5, with D unclear. Germline V lookup: CDR1 LGHDT, CDR2 YNNKEL (reference sequence). This CDR3 region has 13 residues. The V gene lost 0 bases and the J gene lost 9 bases, with 9 bases spanning the gap. The CDR3 bases are TGTGCCAGCAGCCAAGATAAGGTTTCGCCCCAGCATTTT. It encodes CASSQDKVSPQHF.

The J gene is TRBJ2-5, the V gene TRBV27; no reliable D call. The germline V and J ends were trimmed by 8 bases and 5 bases, with 9 bases remaining between them. The V gene's germline CDR1 is MNHEY and CDR2 SMNVEV (reference sequence). The CDR3 totals 11 residues. The CDR3: CASPHRETQYF. CDR3 coding DNA: TGTGCCAGCCCCCATAGGGAGACCCAGTACTTC.

The chain links TRBV29-1 to TRBJ1-1; no clear D. The CDR3 contains 11 residues. V was pared by 6 bases and J by 8 bases, with 13 bases between. The V gene's germline CDR1 is SQVTM and CDR2 ANQGSEA. DNA of the CDR3: TGCAGCGTCGAGGTAATGAGAGAAGCTTTCTTT. It codes for CSVEVMREAFF.

The J gene is TRBJ1-2, the V gene TRBV3-1; no firm D call. Germline CDR1 reads LGHDT; CDR2 reads YNNKEL (reference sequence). Between the trimmed V and J ends, which lost 2 bases and 0 bases, there was a span of 10 bases. CDR3 length: 15 amino acids. The CDR3 spells CASSQTESSNYGYTF. CDR3 nucleotide sequence: TGTGCCAGCAGCCAAACCGAGTCATCTAACTATGGCTACACCTTC.

The chain combines TRBV5-1 with TRBJ2-3; 11 nucleotides align to TRBD2. V lost 4 bases to trimming and J lost 3 bases; unmatched junction nucleotides: 10. Looked up from germline, CDR1 is SGHRS and CDR2 is YFSETQ. The CDR3 is 17 residues long. The CDR3 bases are TGCGCCAGCAGCCCTACTAGCGGGAGTTATTCAACAGATACGCAGTATTTT. This encodes CASSPTSGSYSTDTQYF.

The gene calls are TRBV20-1 and TRBJ1-2, with 12 bases fitting TRBD1. Trimming at V came to 4 bases and at J to 0 bases, leaving 9 bases not matched to a gene. Germline V gives CDR1 DFQATT, CDR2 SNEGSKA (reference sequence). CDR3 length: 17 residues. The CDR3 region has the DNA TGCAGTGCTACTGGGACAGGGGGCCACTTATCTAACTATGGCTACACCTTC. It specifies CSATGTGGHLSNYGYTF.

This chain uses TRBV4-1 with TRBJ2-7; 11 bases are shared with TRBD2. The J segment lost 8 bases and the V segment lost 3 bases, leaving 12 bases of the junction unmatched. This CDR3 has 16 residues. The germline V gene has CDR1 MGHRA and CDR2 YSYEKL. The CDR3 DNA follows: TGCGCCAGCAGCCAGACGAGACTAGCGGGATATCTCAAGCAGTACTTC. Protein: CASSQTRLAGYLKQYF.

The rearrangement joins TRBV29-1 to TRBJ2-1; D gene uncertain. V was cut by 6 bases and J by 10 bases, with 13 bases left in between. The CDR3 loop spans 11 amino acids. Germline V gene lookup returns CDR1 SQVTM and CDR2 ANQGSEA. Here the CDR3 reads CSVRLRLEQFF. The CDR3 DNA follows: TGCAGCGTCCGTCTCCGGCTGGAGCAGTTCTTC.

This clonotype is a singleton in its sample. This chain connects TRBV28 to TRBJ2-1; 9 nucleotides align to TRBD1. The V gene end was trimmed by 2 bases and the J gene end by 2 bases; junction bases not matched to a gene: 4. The CDR3 totals 16 residues. The germline V gene encodes CDR1 MDHEN and CDR2 SYDVKM. The CDR3 sequence is CASSLPGTGPYNEQFF. The CDR3 DNA reads as TGTGCCAGCAGTTTACCCGGGACAGGGCCCTACAATGAGCAGTTCTTC.

The CDR3 nucleotides read TGCAGTGCTAGCGGGCAGGATCTAGCCAAAAACATTCAGTACTTC. It encodes CSASGQDLAKNIQYF. This chain links TRBV20-1 with TRBJ2-4; unclear D gene. V lost 3 bases to trimming and J lost 0 bases, with 12 bases between them. The CDR3 has 15 residues. Germline loops: CDR1 DFQATT, CDR2 SNEGSKA (reference sequence).

CDR3 protein: CASSYSGSGYQETQYF. For the CDR3, the DNA is TGTGCCAGCAGTTACTCCGGTTCGGGGTACCAAGAGACCCAGTACTTC. The chain carries TRBV6-6 and TRBJ2-5; TRBD2 might be the D (5 bases). This CDR3 comprises 16 residues. CDR1 is MNHNY and CDR2 is SVGAGI in the germline V gene (reference sequence). The V and J ends lost 0 bases and 0 bases respectively, with 11 bases between them.

V usage is TRBV28 and J usage is TRBJ2-2, with 7 bases identical to TRBD2. Trimming at V came to 11 bases and at J to 3 bases, leaving 6 bases not matched to a gene. In germline, CDR1 is MDHEN, CDR2 SYDVKM. This CDR3 is built from 13 residues. CDR3 DNA: TGTGCCGGGGCTAGCGGCTACACCGGGGAGCTGTTTTTT. It yields the protein CAGASGYTGELFF. The full variable domain, in which reference TRBV28 and TRBJ2-2 provide the parts outside the CDR3, is DVKVTQSSRYLVKRTGEKVFLECVQDMDHENMFWYRQDPGLGLRLIYFSYDVKMKEKGDIPEGYSVSREKKERFSLILESASTNQTSMYLCAGASGYTGELFFGEGSRLTVL.

This clonotype was counted a single time. The chain recombines TRBV11-2 with TRBJ1-2; 7 bases agree with TRBD1. Losses at the gene ends were 3 bases for V and 6 bases for J; bases not matched to a gene: 4. The CDR3 consists of 13 residues. Germline loops: CDR1 SGHAT, CDR2 FQNNGV. CDR3 DNA sequence: TGTGCCAGCAGCTTGGACAGGCTAAATGGCTACACCTTC. It encodes CASSLDRLNGYTF.

The rearrangement uses TRBV10-2 and TRBJ1-1; D may be TRBD1 (5 bases). V was pared by 6 bases and J by 5 bases, with 16 bases between. This CDR3 spans 14 amino acids. CDR1 is WSHSY, CDR2 SAAADI, per germline. This CDR3 reads CASSVPQGGTEAFF. CDR3 nucleotide sequence: TGCGCCAGCAGCGTACCCCAGGGAGGTACTGAAGCTTTCTTT.

The chain couples TRBV12-3 or TRBV12-4 to TRBJ2-3; D not certain. V lost 4 bases, J lost 2 bases, and 13 bases lay in between. The CDR3 is 15 residues long. This CDR3 is CASSYGSAFTDTQYF. The CDR3 coding sequence is TGTGCCAGCAGTTATGGATCGGCCTTCACAGATACGCAGTATTTT.